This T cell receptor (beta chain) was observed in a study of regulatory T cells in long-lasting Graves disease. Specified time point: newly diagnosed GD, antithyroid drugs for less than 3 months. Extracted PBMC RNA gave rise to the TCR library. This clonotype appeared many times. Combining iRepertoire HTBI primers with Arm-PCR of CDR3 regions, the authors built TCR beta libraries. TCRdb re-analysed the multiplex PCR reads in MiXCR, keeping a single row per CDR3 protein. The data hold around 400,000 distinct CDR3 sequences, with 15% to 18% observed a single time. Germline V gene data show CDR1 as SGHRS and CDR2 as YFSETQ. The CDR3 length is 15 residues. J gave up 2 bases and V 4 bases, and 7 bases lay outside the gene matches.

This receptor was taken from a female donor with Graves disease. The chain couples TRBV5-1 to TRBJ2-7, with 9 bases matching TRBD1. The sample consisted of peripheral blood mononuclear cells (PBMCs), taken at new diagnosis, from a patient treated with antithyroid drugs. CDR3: CASSLTGQGPYEQYF. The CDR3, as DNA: TGCGCCAGCAGCCTTACGGGACAGGGACCCTACGAGCAGTACTTC.